The 27 T cell receptor beta chains listed next were all sequenced from one sample in a study of beta chain features in type 1 diabetes. Expressed TCRB transcripts got sequenced, as all isolated RNA was reverse transcribed. Method: immunoSEQ multiplex PCR; TCRdb's copy keeps in-frame clones and lacks some. The sample records some 410,000 clones, roughly 10% being singletons. Sequencing was performed on naive CD4+ T cells from blood. These receptors were taken from a young woman in good health.

The chain is built from TRBV6-5 and TRBJ2-1, with D tentatively TRBD1 (8 bases). V was cut by 6 bases and J by 5 bases, with 17 bases left in between. The CDR3 is 15 amino acids. Germline V gene lookup returns CDR1 MNHEY and CDR2 SVGAGI. CDR3 amino acids: CASSLDRGGNNEQFF. DNA for the CDR3: TGTGCCAGCAGCCTCGACAGGGGAGGGAACAATGAGCAGTTCTTC.

The chain recombines TRBV7-2 with TRBJ2-1, with D possibly being TRBD1 or TRBD2 (5 bases each). This CDR3 has 15 amino acids. Germline CDR1 SGHTA, CDR2 FQGNSA. The germline V and J ends were trimmed by 2 bases and 10 bases, with 18 bases remaining between them. The CDR3 bases are TGTGCCAGCAGCTTAAGTCATCGGGGCTCAGGGGAGCAGTTCTTC. Protein product: CASSLSHRGSGEQFF. Drawing the rest from reference TRBV7-2 and TRBJ2-1, the complete variable domain is GAGVSQSPSNKVTEKGKDVELRCDPISGHTALYWYRQSLGQGLEFLIYFQGNSAPDKSGLPSDRFSAERTGGSVSTLTIQRTQQEDSAVYLCASSLSHRGSGEQFFGPGTRLTVL.

The chain combines TRBV4-3 with TRBJ2-3; D unclear. With 1 base removed from V and 1 base from J, the gap between germline ends came to 9 bases. The CDR3 has 15 amino acids. In germline, CDR1 is LGHNA, CDR2 YSLEER. CDR3 DNA sequence: TGCGCCAGCAGCCAAGGTGGGCCTCGCACAGATACGCAGTATTTT. Encoded protein: CASSQGGPRTDTQYF.

The chain employs TRBV5-6 and TRBJ2-3, with D tentatively TRBD1 or TRBD2 (5 bases each). The CDR3 extends over 14 amino acids. Trimming cost V 4 bases and J 2 bases, with 11 bases left between them. The germline V gene encodes CDR1 SGHDT and CDR2 YYEEEE. Here the CDR3 reads CASSRGPNTDTQYF. In DNA, the CDR3 is TGTGCCAGCAGCAGGGGACCGAACACAGATACGCAGTATTTT.

This clone has just a few counts. In DNA, the CDR3 is TGTGCCAGCAGCTACAGGGGACGCGCAGATACGCAGTATTTT. Protein product: CASSYRGRADTQYF. The chain couples TRBV27 to TRBJ2-3; 7 positions agree with TRBD1. This CDR3 is built from 14 residues. Germline V gene sequence: CDR1 MNHEY, CDR2 SMNVEV (reference sequence). Unmatched junction bases numbered 7, after V lost 6 bases and J lost 4 bases.

This chain uses TRBV11-3 with TRBJ2-3, with D uncertain. This CDR3 is 12 amino acids long. Per germline, CDR1 SGHNT and CDR2 YENEEA. Trimming removed 2 bases from V and 6 bases from J, with 6 bases in between. The chain's CDR3 is CASSLLSDTQYF. The CDR3 region has the DNA TGTGCCAGCAGCTTACTTAGCGATACGCAGTATTTT.

In this sample, this clone turned up a few times. This sequence joins TRBV28 and TRBJ1-5; 9 bases align to TRBD1. V shed 8 bases, J shed 5 bases, and the junction held 7 bases outside the gene matches. The CDR3 loop spans 14 amino acids. CDR1 is MDHEN and CDR2 is SYDVKM in the germline V gene. The CDR3 spells CASRTTGGYQPQHF. In DNA form, the CDR3 reads TGTGCCAGCCGAACGACAGGGGGGTATCAGCCCCAGCATTTT.

This sequence joins TRBV27 and TRBJ2-5; a weak D match, TRBD1 (5 bases). Germline V gives CDR1 MNHEY, CDR2 SMNVEV (reference sequence). The CDR3 has 15 residues. V was pared by 3 bases and J by 0 bases, with 11 bases between. The CDR3 sequence: CASSFIAGNQETQYF. Here the CDR3 DNA reads TGTGCCAGCAGTTTTATTGCAGGGAACCAAGAGACCCAGTACTTC.

A word on this clone: One end of the junction fails to match germline, which may point to a read error. This sequence joins TRBV2 and TRBJ1-4, with D unclear. Germline V gene sequence: CDR1 SNHLY, CDR2 FYNNEI. CDR3 size: 17 residues. For the CDR3, the DNA is TGTGCCTGCAGTGAAGCGCGCATAAGCACCGGCCGAGGGAAACTGTTTTTT. Translating gives CACSEARISTGRGKLFF.

V and J are TRBV7-2 and TRBJ2-5; D is unclear. CDR3 length: 13 residues. Germline lookup yields CDR1 SGHTA and CDR2 FQGNSA. V was trimmed by 5 bases and J by 5 bases, leaving 12 bases between them. CDR3 protein: CASSARAWETQYF. In nucleotides, the CDR3 is TGTGCCAGCAGCGCGAGAGCGTGGGAGACCCAGTACTTC.

In its sample, this clone was seen a few times. V usage is TRBV7-2 and J usage is TRBJ2-5, with D possibly being TRBD1 or TRBD2 (5 bases each). The CDR3 extends over 17 amino acids. Trimming left V 5 bases short and J 3 bases short, with 22 bases between. Germline lookup yields CDR1 SGHTA and CDR2 FQGNSA. This CDR3 reads CASSPGAGPAREETQYF. For the CDR3, the DNA is TGTGCCAGCAGCCCCGGGGCAGGGCCCGCAAGAGAAGAGACCCAGTACTTC.

This chain links TRBV30 with TRBJ1-6; D call uncertain. The V gene's germline CDR1 is GTSNPN and CDR2 SVGIG (reference sequence). V lost 4 bases and J lost 10, with 20 bases in between. The CDR3 spans 15 residues. CDR3 nucleotides: TGTGCCTGGACCGCCTGGGAGGGAGGAGAGTCACCCCTCCACTTT. It codes for CAWTAWEGGESPLHF.

This chain connects TRBV5-4 to TRBJ1-2; D gene unclear. V lost 2 bases, J lost 4 bases, and 12 bases lay in between. This CDR3 comprises 14 residues. The germline V gene has CDR1 SGHNT and CDR2 YYREEE (reference sequence). The CDR3 DNA reads as TGTGCCAGCAGCTTCGTCCGGTCACCCTATGGCTACACCTTC. Translation: CASSFVRSPYGYTF.

This chain uses TRBV6-6 with TRBJ2-3; D is unresolved. In germline, CDR1 is MNHNY, CDR2 SVGAGI (reference sequence). The CDR3 totals 13 residues. Trimming removed 5 bases at V and 4 bases at J, with 10 bases between. CDR3 region: CASSRTSADTQYF. CDR3 bases: TGTGCCAGCAGTCGGACCTCGGCAGATACGCAGTATTTT.

The chain carries TRBV6-5 and TRBJ2-1; D remains unclear. V was shortened by 1 base and J by 5 bases, with 6 bases between the two germline ends. The CDR3 has 13 residues. The germline gives CDR1 MNHEY, CDR2 SVGAGI. The CDR3: CASSYLGNNEQFF. CDR3 nucleotide sequence: TGTGCCAGCAGTTACTTAGGGAACAATGAGCAGTTCTTC.

This clone was detected only a few times. The gene calls are TRBV29-1 and TRBJ2-7; either TRBD1 or TRBD2 may supply D (5 bases each). Trimming took off 1 base at V and 1 base at J, with 11 bases between the two ends. Germline V gene sequence: CDR1 SQVTM, CDR2 ANQGSEA. This CDR3 region has 14 residues. CDR3 nucleotide sequence: TGCAGCGTTGAAGGGGGACGGTTTTCCTACGAGCAGTACTTC. This encodes CSVEGGRFSYEQYF.

This clone has a handful of counts. The J gene is TRBJ2-1, the V gene TRBV7-9; a weak D match, TRBD1 (5 bases). Germline values: CDR1 SEHNR, CDR2 FQNEAQ (reference sequence). The V end lost 6 bases, the J end lost 7 bases, and 13 bases lay between the germline ends. The CDR3 loop spans 13 amino acids. CDR3 sequence (DNA): TGTGCCAGCAGGGACCGGGCAGGGAATGAGCAGTTCTTC. It encodes CASRDRAGNEQFF.

The CDR3 spells CASSFRAAGRRRSYEQYV. The CDR3 nucleotides read TGTGCCAGCAGCTTCAGGGCGGCGGGGAGGAGACGCTCCTACGAGCAGTACGTC. This rearrangement joins TRBV28 to TRBJ2-7, with a weak D call TRBD2 (6 bases). There are 18 residues in the CDR3. The germline V gene encodes CDR1 MDHEN and CDR2 SYDVKM. With 6 bases removed from V and 0 bases from J, the gap between germline ends came to 24 bases.

The chain has TRBV5-1 and TRBJ2-3; 9 bases match TRBD1. V shed 4 bases, J shed 6 bases, and the junction held 12 bases outside the gene matches. CDR1 is SGHRS and CDR2 is YFSETQ in the germline V gene. The CDR3 length is 16 residues. CDR3 sequence (DNA): TGCGCCAGCAGCCCGTCCCGGGACAGGGTACCGGATACGCAGTATTTT. This sequence encodes CASSPSRDRVPDTQYF.

V is TRBV11-3 and J is TRBJ2-4, with D possibly TRBD1 on 5 matching bases. The CDR3 consists of 11 residues. Trimming pared 5 bases from V and 6 bases from J, leaving 5 bases between. The V gene's germline CDR1 is SGHNT and CDR2 YENEEA. CDR3 residues: CASSQGNIQYF. Here the CDR3 DNA reads TGTGCCAGCAGCCAGGGAAACATTCAGTACTTC.

This clone was seen at least ten times. This same CDR3 is encoded by further DNA sequences in the sample. This chain uses TRBV29-1 with TRBJ2-3; D remains unclear. Trimming stripped 2 bases from V and 1 base from J, with 4 bases between. Germline V gene data show CDR1 as SQVTM and CDR2 as ANQGSEA. The length of the CDR3 is 12 residues. For the CDR3, the DNA is TGCAGCGTTGAAACAGGCACAGATACGCAGTATTTT. As protein: CSVETGTDTQYF.

The V and J genes are TRBV5-1 and TRBJ1-1, with TRBD1 as a possible D gene (6 bases). V dropped 1 base and J dropped 1 base, with 14 bases sitting between them. The V gene's germline CDR1 is SGHRS and CDR2 YFSETQ. CDR3 length equals 16 residues. The chain's CDR3 is CASSLRGISGNTEAFF. CDR3 DNA: TGCGCCAGCAGCTTGAGGGGGATTTCAGGGAACACTGAAGCTTTCTTT.

In its sample, this clone was seen a few times. J is TRBJ2-2 and V is TRBV25-1; 7 bases align to TRBD1. Germline V CDR1 and CDR2: MGHDK, SYGVNS. V lost 6 bases to trimming and J lost 1 base; unmatched junction nucleotides: 2. This CDR3 spans 14 amino acids. CDR3 region: CASRDRENTGELFF. CDR3 coding DNA: TGTGCCAGCAGAGACAGGGAGAACACCGGGGAGCTGTTTTTT.

There are a few counts of this clone. The V call is TRBV7-3, the J call TRBJ1-6; D not certain. There are 12 residues in the CDR3. Per the germline V gene, CDR1 is SGHTA and CDR2 is FQGTGA. Trimming stripped 4 bases from V and 5 bases from J, with 3 bases between. The CDR3 DNA sequence: TGTGCCAGCAGCTACCATAATTCACCCCTCCACTTT. The encoded protein is CASSYHNSPLHF.

The sample holds a few counts of this clone. The chain has TRBV2 and TRBJ1-4; D ambiguous. The CDR3 covers 10 residues. Trimming cost V 10 bases and J 7 bases, with 7 bases left between them. Per germline, CDR1 SNHLY and CDR2 FYNNEI. The CDR3 DNA reads as TGTGCCACCCTCCGTGAAAAACTGTTTTTT. Translating it yields CATLREKLFF. The complete variable domain, with remaining parts taken from reference TRBV2 and TRBJ1-4, reads EPEVTQTPSHQVTQMGQEVILRCVPISNHLYFYWYRQILGQKVEFLVSFYNNEISEKSEIFDDQFSVERPDGSNFTLKIRSTKLEDSAMYFCATLREKLFFGSGTQLSVL.

This clone was counted a few times. V gene TRBV18 combines with J gene TRBJ2-5, with 8 positions matching TRBD2. The length of the CDR3 is 15 residues. Germline V gives CDR1 KGHSH, CDR2 LQKENI. V lost 2 bases to trimming and J lost 0 bases; unmatched junction nucleotides: 2. CDR3 bases: TGTGCCAGCTCACCAACACTAGCGGACCAAGAGACCCAGTACTTC. Protein: CASSPTLADQETQYF.

The rearrangement links TRBV29-1 to TRBJ2-5; D assignment may be TRBD1 or TRBD2 (6 bases each). V was clipped by 4 bases and J by 4 bases, with 13 bases between them. Germline V gives CDR1 SQVTM, CDR2 ANQGSEA. This CDR3 has 13 residues. CDR3 amino acids: CSVVRGQLETQYF. The DNA of the CDR3 is TGCAGCGTTGTACGGGGGCAACTAGAGACCCAGTACTTC.